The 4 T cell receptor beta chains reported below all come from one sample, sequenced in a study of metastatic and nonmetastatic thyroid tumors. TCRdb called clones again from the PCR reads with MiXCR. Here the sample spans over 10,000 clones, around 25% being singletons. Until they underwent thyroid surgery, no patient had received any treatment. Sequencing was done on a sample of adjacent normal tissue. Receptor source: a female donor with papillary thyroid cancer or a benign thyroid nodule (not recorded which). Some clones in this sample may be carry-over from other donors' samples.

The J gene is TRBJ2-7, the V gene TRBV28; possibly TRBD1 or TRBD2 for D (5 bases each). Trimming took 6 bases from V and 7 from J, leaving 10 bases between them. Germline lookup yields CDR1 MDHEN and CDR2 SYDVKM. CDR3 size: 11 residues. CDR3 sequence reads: CASRGVGEQYF. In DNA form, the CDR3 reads TGTGCCAGCAGGGGGGTAGGGGAGCAGTACTTC.

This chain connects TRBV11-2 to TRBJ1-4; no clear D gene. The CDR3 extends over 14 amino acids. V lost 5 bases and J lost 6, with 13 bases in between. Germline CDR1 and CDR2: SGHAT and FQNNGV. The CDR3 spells CASSPRRWDEKLFF. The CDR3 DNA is TGTGCCAGCAGCCCCCGCCGCTGGGATGAAAAACTGTTTTTT.

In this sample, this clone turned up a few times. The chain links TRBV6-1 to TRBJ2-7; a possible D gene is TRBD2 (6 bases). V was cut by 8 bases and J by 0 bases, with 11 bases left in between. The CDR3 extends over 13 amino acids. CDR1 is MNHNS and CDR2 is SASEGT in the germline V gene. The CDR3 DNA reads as TGTGCCAGCCGGGACGGGAGCTCCTACGAGCAGTACTTC. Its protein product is CASRDGSSYEQYF.

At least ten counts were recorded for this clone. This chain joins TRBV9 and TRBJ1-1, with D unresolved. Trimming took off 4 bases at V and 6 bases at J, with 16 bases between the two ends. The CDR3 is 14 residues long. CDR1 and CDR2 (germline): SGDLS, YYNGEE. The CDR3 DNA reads TGTGCCAGCAGCCCCCCCGGTGTAGTCTCTGAAGCTTTCTTT. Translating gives CASSPPGVVSEAFF.